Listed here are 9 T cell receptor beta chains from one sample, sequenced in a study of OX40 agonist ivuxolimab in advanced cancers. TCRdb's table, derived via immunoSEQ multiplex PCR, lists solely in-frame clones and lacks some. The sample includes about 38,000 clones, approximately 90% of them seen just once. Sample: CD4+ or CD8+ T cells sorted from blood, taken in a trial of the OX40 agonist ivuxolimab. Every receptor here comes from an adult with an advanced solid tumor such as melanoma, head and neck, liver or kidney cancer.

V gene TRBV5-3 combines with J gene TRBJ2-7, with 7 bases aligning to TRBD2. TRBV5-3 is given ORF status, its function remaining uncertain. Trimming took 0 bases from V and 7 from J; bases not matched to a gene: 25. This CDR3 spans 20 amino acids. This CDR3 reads CARSLEYPLAKAFTKGEQYF. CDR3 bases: TGTGCCAGAAGCTTGGAGTATCCACTAGCGAAAGCCTTCACGAAAGGGGAGCAGTACTTC.

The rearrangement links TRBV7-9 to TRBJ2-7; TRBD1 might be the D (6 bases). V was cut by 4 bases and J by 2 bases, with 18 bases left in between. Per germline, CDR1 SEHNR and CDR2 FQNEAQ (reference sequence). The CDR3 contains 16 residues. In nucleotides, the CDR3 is TGTGCCAGCAGCTCGCCCACAGAACAGGGAACCTACGAGCAGTACTTC. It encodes CASSSPTEQGTYEQYF.

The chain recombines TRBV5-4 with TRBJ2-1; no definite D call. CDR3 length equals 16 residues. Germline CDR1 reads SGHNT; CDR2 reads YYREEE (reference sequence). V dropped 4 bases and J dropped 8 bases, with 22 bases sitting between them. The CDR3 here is CASSTITYTARDEQFF. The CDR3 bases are TGTGCCAGCAGCACCATAACATACACGGCACGGGATGAGCAGTTCTTC.

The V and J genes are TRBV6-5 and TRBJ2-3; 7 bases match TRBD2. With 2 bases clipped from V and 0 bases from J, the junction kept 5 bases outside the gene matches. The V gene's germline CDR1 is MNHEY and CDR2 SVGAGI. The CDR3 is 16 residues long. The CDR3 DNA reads TGTGCCAGCAGTTACGGACTAGAACCGAGCACAGATACGCAGTATTTT. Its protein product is CASSYGLEPSTDTQYF.

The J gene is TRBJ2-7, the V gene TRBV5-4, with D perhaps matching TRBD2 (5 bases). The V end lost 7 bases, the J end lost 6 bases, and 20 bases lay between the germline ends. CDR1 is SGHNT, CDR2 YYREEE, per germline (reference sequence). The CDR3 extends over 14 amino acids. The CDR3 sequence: CASLPDSRAGEQYF. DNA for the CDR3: TGTGCCAGCCTCCCCGACTCGAGGGCGGGCGAGCAGTACTTC. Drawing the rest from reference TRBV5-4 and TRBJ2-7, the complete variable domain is ETGVTQSPTHLIKTRGQQVTLRCSSQSGHNTVSWYQQALGQGPQFIFQYYREEENGRGNFPPRFSGLQFPNYSSELNVNALELDDSALYLCASLPDSRAGEQYFGPGTRLTVT.

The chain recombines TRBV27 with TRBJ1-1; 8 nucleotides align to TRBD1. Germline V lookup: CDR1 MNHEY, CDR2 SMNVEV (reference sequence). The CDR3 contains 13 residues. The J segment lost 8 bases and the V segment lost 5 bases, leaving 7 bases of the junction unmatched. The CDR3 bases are TGTGCCAGCAGTCCCGGACAGGGATTAGAAGCTTTCTTT. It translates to CASSPGQGLEAFF.

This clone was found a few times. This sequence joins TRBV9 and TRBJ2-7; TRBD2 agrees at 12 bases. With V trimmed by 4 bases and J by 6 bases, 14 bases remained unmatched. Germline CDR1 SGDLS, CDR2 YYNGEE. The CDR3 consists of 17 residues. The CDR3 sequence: CASSPLGLAGGPPEQYF. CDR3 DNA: TGTGCCAGCAGCCCCCTGGGGCTAGCGGGGGGGCCCCCCGAGCAGTACTTC.

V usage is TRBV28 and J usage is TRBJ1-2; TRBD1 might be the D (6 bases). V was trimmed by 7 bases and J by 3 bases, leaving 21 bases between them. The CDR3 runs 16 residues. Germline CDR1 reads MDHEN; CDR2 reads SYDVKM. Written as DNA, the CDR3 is TGTGCCAGCATCCCCGGGGGGACTCCAGGGGACTATGGCTACACCTTC. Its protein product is CASIPGGTPGDYGYTF.

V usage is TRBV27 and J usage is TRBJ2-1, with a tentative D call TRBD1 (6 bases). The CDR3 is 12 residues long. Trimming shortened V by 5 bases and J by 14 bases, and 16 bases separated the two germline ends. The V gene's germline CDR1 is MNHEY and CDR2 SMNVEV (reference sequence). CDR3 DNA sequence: TGTGCCAGCAGTCCCTTATCCAAGGGGGAGTTCTTC. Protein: CASSPLSKGEFF.